The sequence of this T cell receptor (beta chain) was determined in a study of CD8 T cells in Susac syndrome. The RNA input was about 0.5 to 1 ug, and it was reverse transcribed with random hexamers. Amplification of TCR beta CDR3 across 54 Vbeta and 13 Jbeta was performed with immunoSEQ multiplex PCR. MiXCR, run by TCRdb on the immunoSEQ multiplex PCR reads, gives a single entry per CDR3 protein. The data contain 120,000 to 150,000 distinct CDR3 sequences, 85% to 95% of them singletons. Isolation of CD8+ and CD4+ T cells was performed negatively, whereas enrichment of TEMRA cells was done by FACS. This CDR3 is 15 amino acids long. Germline V CDR1 and CDR2: SGHTA, FQGNSA. V was clipped by 1 base and J by 1 base, with 10 bases between them.

What was sequenced was CD4+ T cells from PBMCs. The chain has TRBV7-2 and TRBJ1-1; D is perhaps TRBD1 (6 bases). The clonotype comes from a human donor with multiple sclerosis. This CDR3 reads CASSLGGTSNTEAFF. CDR3 coding DNA: TGTGCCAGCAGCTTAGGGGGGACATCGAACACTGAAGCTTTCTTT.